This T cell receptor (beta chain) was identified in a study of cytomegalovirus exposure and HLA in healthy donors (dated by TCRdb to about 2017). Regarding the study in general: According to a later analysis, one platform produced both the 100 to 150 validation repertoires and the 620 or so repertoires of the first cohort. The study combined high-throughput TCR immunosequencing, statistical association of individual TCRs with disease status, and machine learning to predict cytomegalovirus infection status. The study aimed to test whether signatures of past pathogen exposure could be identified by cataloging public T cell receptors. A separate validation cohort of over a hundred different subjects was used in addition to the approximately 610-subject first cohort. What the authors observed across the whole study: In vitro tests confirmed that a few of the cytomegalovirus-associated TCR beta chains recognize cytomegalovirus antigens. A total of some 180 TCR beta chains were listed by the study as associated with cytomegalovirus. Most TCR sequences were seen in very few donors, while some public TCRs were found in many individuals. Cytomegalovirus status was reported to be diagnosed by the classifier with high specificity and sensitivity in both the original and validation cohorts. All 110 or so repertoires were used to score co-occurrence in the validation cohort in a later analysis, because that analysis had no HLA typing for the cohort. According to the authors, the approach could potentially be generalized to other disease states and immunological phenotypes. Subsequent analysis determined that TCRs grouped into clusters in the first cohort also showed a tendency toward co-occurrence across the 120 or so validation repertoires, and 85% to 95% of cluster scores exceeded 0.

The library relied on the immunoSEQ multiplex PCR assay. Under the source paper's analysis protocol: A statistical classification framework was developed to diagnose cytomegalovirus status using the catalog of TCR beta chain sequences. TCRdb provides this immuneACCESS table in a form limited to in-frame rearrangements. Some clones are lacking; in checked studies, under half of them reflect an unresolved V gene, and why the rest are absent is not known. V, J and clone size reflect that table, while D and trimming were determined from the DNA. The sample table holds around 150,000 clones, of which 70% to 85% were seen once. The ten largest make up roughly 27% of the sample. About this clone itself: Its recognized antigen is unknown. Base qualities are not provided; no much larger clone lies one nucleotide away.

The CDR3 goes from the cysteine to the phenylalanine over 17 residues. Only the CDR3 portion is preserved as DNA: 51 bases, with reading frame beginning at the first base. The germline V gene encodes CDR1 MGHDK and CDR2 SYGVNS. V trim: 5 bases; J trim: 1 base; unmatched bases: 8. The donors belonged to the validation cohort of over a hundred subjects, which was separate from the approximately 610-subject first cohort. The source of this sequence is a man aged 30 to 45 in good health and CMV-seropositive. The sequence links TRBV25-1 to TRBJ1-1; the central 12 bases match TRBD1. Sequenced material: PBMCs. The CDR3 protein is CASSPGTGGIGNTEAFF. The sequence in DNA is TGTGCCAGCAGTCCTGGGACAGGGGGCATAGGGAACACTGAAGCTTTCTTT.